Reported below is one T cell receptor beta chain. Its antigen is still unknown. Germline CDR1 is KGHSH and CDR2 is LQKENI. This CDR3 is built from 17 residues. Between the trimmed V and J ends, which lost 3 bases and 0 bases, there was a span of 14 bases. These data come from a study of T cell responses to AZD1222 COVID-19 vaccine. Overall study results and limits: The breadth and depth of Spike-specific TCRs increased once two AZD1222 doses had been given. Reports say nearly half of spike-specific TCRs go after unmutated variant regions.

The table came from immunoSEQ multiplex PCR; TCRdb's copy has only in-frame clones and leaves some out. The sample holds about 120,000 clones, 75% to 95% seen once. This clonotype was sampled from an adult who received the MenACWY meningococcal vaccine as a control. This material consisted of peripheral blood, taken 28 days after the second dose of the MenACWY control vaccine. The V call is TRBV18, the J call TRBJ2-2; maybe TRBD1 (5 bases). CDR3 nucleotide sequence: TGTGCCAGCTCACCCCTTCAGGGTTCCGCGAACACCGGGGAGCTGTTTTTT. This gives the protein CASSPLQGSANTGELFF.